This T cell receptor (beta chain) was obtained from a study of CD8+ T cells in alopecia areata. In the study overall: Treated individuals took tofacitinib by mouth, 5 to 10 mg twice daily. Overall study results and limits: Many expanded lesional clones persisted in scalp and blood during tofacitinib treatment. Scalp lesions, especially in alopecia totalis/universalis, had higher clonality than normal scalp. Scalp clonality, along with expanded CD8+ clones among the top 100, was significantly decreased by tofacitinib.

Extracted RNA was reverse transcribed into cDNA, the sequencing template. Clones were sequenced by immunoSEQ multiplex PCR, and TCRdb holds only the in-frame ones, with some missing. Of approximately 210,000 clones in the sample, about three fifths were seen once. Treatment given: oral pan-JAK inhibitor, 5-10 mg twice daily. As regards this clone: Its specificity is not known.

The V end was cut by 6 bases, the J end by 1 base, with 4 bases between. This CDR3 region has 12 residues. Germline loops: CDR1 SGHTA, CDR2 FQGNSA. The source was CD4+ T cells sorted from blood, collected at week 4, from a patient treated with tofacitinib. This TCR derives from a human donor with alopecia areata. The V gene is TRBV7-2, the J gene TRBJ2-1; no clear D. CDR3 DNA sequence: TGTGCCAGCAGGGAATCCTACAATGAGCAGTTCTTC. It codes for CASRESYNEQFF.